The 2 T cell receptor beta chains below all came from one sample that was sequenced in a study of identical twins. TCRdb fed the 5' RACE reads into MiXCR, producing one record per CDR3 protein. This sample has hundreds of thousands of distinct CDR3 sequences, with around 6% found just once. Sequencing was done on a sample of naive T cells sorted from blood. These receptors all stem from a man younger than 35 in good health.

V gene TRBV28 combines with J gene TRBJ2-5; 9 positions agree with TRBD2. Germline V gives CDR1 MDHEN, CDR2 SYDVKM. This CDR3 spans 20 amino acids. Germline trimming cut 8 bases from V and 5 bases from J; bases unmatched to any gene: 27. DNA for the CDR3: TGTGCCAGCTCCAACGTAATTGCGGGACTAGCTTACCAAGGATGGGAGACCCAGTACTTC. Translation gives CASSNVIAGLAYQGWETQYF.

V gene TRBV11-1 combines with J gene TRBJ2-7; 11 bases line up with TRBD2. With V trimmed by 2 bases and J by 5 bases, 8 bases remained unmatched. Germline CDR1 and CDR2: SGHAT and FQDESV (reference sequence). CDR3 length: 16 amino acids. DNA of the CDR3: TGTGCCAGCAGCTTACTAGCGGGAGGCGGATTCGACGAGCAGTACTTC. This sequence encodes CASSLLAGGGFDEQYF.